These 30 T cell receptor beta chains share one sample of origin, sequenced in a study of shared clonotypes between healthy human individuals. The data were produced by immunoSEQ multiplex PCR, yet TCRdb's version contains in-frame clones alone and is incomplete. The sample has around 2.1 million clones, nearly 97% seen once; the top ten hold approximately 0.13%. Specimen: naive CD4+ T cells sorted from blood. Sample subset: CD45RA+ positively selected. These receptors were taken from a man aged 18 to 30 in good health.

CDR3 protein: CASSPVVDTGELFF. CDR3 coding DNA: TGTGCCAGCAGCCCAGTCGTGGACACCGGGGAGCTGTTTTTT. The chain employs TRBV5-6 and TRBJ2-2; unclear D gene. The CDR3 is made up of 14 amino acids. Trimming shortened V by 4 bases and J by 3 bases, and 10 bases separated the two germline ends. The germline V gene encodes CDR1 SGHDT and CDR2 YYEEEE.

The rearrangement uses TRBV2 and TRBJ2-2; D gene unclear. The CDR3 is 13 amino acids. Germline lookup yields CDR1 SNHLY and CDR2 FYNNEI. V lost 6 bases and J lost 4, with 9 bases in between. DNA for the CDR3: TGTGCCAGCAGCTTGGGGATCACCGGGGAGCTGTTTTTT. It is translated as CASSLGITGELFF. The full variable domain, rest sourced from reference TRBV2 and TRBJ2-2, is EPEVTQTPSHQVTQMGQEVILRCVPISNHLYFYWYRQILGQKVEFLVSFYNNEISEKSEIFDDQFSVERPDGSNFTLKIRSTKLEDSAMYFCASSLGITGELFFGEGSRLTVL.

The J gene is TRBJ1-1, the V gene TRBV6-5; a weak D match, TRBD1 (6 bases). The CDR3 length is 15 residues. Germline CDR1 reads MNHEY; CDR2 reads SVGAGI. V lost 2 bases to trimming and J lost 2 bases, with 12 bases between them. Here the CDR3 reads CASSYGWTANTEAFF. CDR3 bases: TGTGCCAGCAGTTACGGTTGGACAGCTAACACTGAAGCTTTCTTT.

The chain couples TRBV5-1 to TRBJ1-5, with a tentative D call TRBD1 (5 bases). There are 15 residues in the CDR3. From germline, CDR1 is SGHRS and CDR2 YFSETQ. Trimming stripped 0 bases from V and 5 bases from J, with 12 bases between. Here the CDR3 reads CASSLAGDFYQPQHF. CDR3 nucleotides: TGCGCCAGCAGCTTGGCGGGGGATTTTTATCAGCCCCAGCATTTT.

This clone was seen once. This sequence joins TRBV18 and TRBJ2-7; D possibly corresponds to TRBD2 (5 bases). CDR3 length: 16 amino acids. Germline V gives CDR1 KGHSH, CDR2 LQKENI. The V gene lost 3 bases and the J gene lost 0 bases, with 15 bases spanning the gap. CDR3 amino acids: CASSPRAGRSSYEQYF. The CDR3 region has the DNA TGTGCCAGCTCACCGCGGGCGGGTAGAAGCTCCTACGAGCAGTACTTC. The full variable domain, completed using reference TRBV18 and TRBJ2-7, is NAGVMQNPRHLVRRRGQEARLRCSPMKGHSHVYWYRQLPEEGLKFMVYLQKENIIDESGMPKERFSAEFPKEGPSILRIQQVVRGDSAAYFCASSPRAGRSSYEQYFGPGTRLTVT.

This clone came up once. V is TRBV5-4 and J is TRBJ2-3; TRBD2 matches at 9 bases. From germline, CDR1 is SGHNT and CDR2 YYREEE (reference sequence). The ends lost 7 bases at V and 3 bases at J; junction bases unmatched: 6. CDR3 size: 14 residues. CDR3 coding DNA: TGTGCCAGCCAATGGAGCGGGAGGACAGATACGCAGTATTTT. Amino acid sequence: CASQWSGRTDTQYF.

The V gene is TRBV27, the J gene TRBJ2-7, with D tentatively TRBD1 (6 bases). CDR1 and CDR2 (germline): MNHEY, SMNVEV (reference sequence). The V and J ends lost 8 bases and 0 bases respectively, with 14 bases between them. This CDR3 has 14 residues. CDR3 in amino acids: CASGQSVSSYEQYF. The CDR3 region has the DNA TGTGCCAGCGGACAGTCTGTAAGCTCCTACGAGCAGTACTTC.

Remarks on this clone: The same CDR3 is also encoded by other DNA sequences in this sample. V is TRBV7-9 and J is TRBJ2-3; no reliable D call. Trimming shortened V by 5 bases and J by 3 bases, and 6 bases separated the two germline ends. The CDR3 extends over 12 amino acids. The germline gives CDR1 SEHNR, CDR2 FQNEAQ (reference sequence). The CDR3 DNA follows: TGTGCCAGCAGCCGACTGACAGATACGCAGTATTTT. This codes for CASSRLTDTQYF.

This chain joins TRBV5-1 and TRBJ2-3; 7 bases fit TRBD1. Germline CDR1 and CDR2: SGHRS and YFSETQ. Trimming removed 1 base from V and 1 base from J; junction bases left unmatched: 9. CDR3 size: 17 residues. The chain's CDR3 is CASSLWTGSGGTDTQYF. CDR3 DNA sequence: TGCGCCAGCAGCTTGTGGACAGGTTCGGGTGGCACAGATACGCAGTATTTT.

The J gene is TRBJ1-3, the V gene TRBV9, with D maybe TRBD1 (5 bases). The CDR3 has 11 amino acids. Germline V gene lookup returns CDR1 SGDLS and CDR2 YYNGEE. The V end was cut by 3 bases, the J end by 11 bases, with 9 bases between. The DNA of the CDR3 is TGTGCCAGCAGCGAACCGGGACCCATATATTTT. It translates to CASSEPGPIYF.

This clone was seen a single time. The J gene is TRBJ2-5, the V gene TRBV5-4; TRBD1 aligns across 9 bases. V was pared by 1 base and J by 10 bases, with 11 bases of the junction left unmatched. CDR1 and CDR2 (germline): SGHNT, YYREEE (reference sequence). The CDR3 length is 15 residues. CDR3 sequence (DNA): TGTGCCAGCAGCTTGCCGGGACAGGGCGTTTTGGGCCAGTACTTC. Its translation: CASSLPGQGVLGQYF.

Here the CDR3 DNA reads TGCGCCAGCAGCTTGGCCAAGGGCAACTATAACACCGGGGAGCTGTTTTTT. It yields the protein CASSLAKGNYNTGELFF. J is TRBJ2-2 and V is TRBV5-1, with unresolved D. The CDR3 totals 17 residues. From germline, CDR1 is SGHRS and CDR2 YFSETQ. The germline V and J ends were trimmed by 0 bases and 2 bases, with 14 bases remaining between them.

V is TRBV28 and J is TRBJ2-3; D unresolved. Trimming stripped 2 bases from V and 4 bases from J, with 13 bases between. Germline CDR1 and CDR2: MDHEN and SYDVKM. This CDR3 contains 15 residues. The CDR3 coding sequence is TGTGCCAGCAGTTTAAAGGGAATTTGGGCAGATACGCAGTATTTT. Its protein is CASSLKGIWADTQYF.

This clone was recorded only once. The chain links TRBV6-6 to TRBJ2-7; 7 nucleotides match TRBD2. The germline V gene encodes CDR1 MNHNY and CDR2 SVGAGI (reference sequence). This CDR3 spans 15 amino acids. The junction had 8 bases not matched to a gene; V was cut back by 6 bases and J by 0 bases. CDR3 loop: CASSQELASSYEQYF. CDR3 nucleotide sequence: TGTGCCAGCAGCCAAGAACTAGCGAGCTCCTACGAGCAGTACTTC.

This chain joins TRBV5-6 and TRBJ1-6; 8 positions agree with TRBD1. The trim removed 5 bases at V and 9 bases at J, leaving 10 bases unmatched. This CDR3 spans 15 amino acids. CDR1 is SGHDT, CDR2 YYEEEE, per germline. Here the CDR3 reads CASSLLDRVGSPLHF. The CDR3 coding sequence is TGTGCCAGCAGTCTACTGGACAGGGTGGGTTCACCCCTCCACTTT.

Comment on this clone: One end of the junction fails to match germline, which may point to a read error. The chain employs TRBV2 and TRBJ2-7; possibly TRBD1 or TRBD2 for D (5 bases each). The CDR3 extends over 13 amino acids. Germline values: CDR1 SNHLY, CDR2 FYNNEI. For the CDR3, the DNA is TGTGCCAGCAGTGCCGGGACGGTCTACGAGCGGTACTTC. Translated: CASSAGTVYERYF.

The chain has TRBV10-3 and TRBJ1-1, with 7 bases fitting TRBD1. Germline V gene data show CDR1 as ENHRY and CDR2 as SYGVKD. V was pared by 6 bases and J by 0 bases, with 4 bases of the junction left unmatched. The CDR3 spans 14 residues. CDR3 bases: TGTGCCATCAGGGCTGGGACAGTGAACACTGAAGCTTTCTTT. The encoded protein is CAIRAGTVNTEAFF.

A word on this clone: In the same sample, other DNA sequences code for this CDR3. The rearrangement uses TRBV2 and TRBJ2-5, with 9 bases lining up with TRBD1. The CDR3 is 14 residues long. Trimming took 5 bases from V and 2 from J; bases not matched to a gene: 3. The germline V gene encodes CDR1 SNHLY and CDR2 FYNNEI. The CDR3, as DNA: TGTGCCAGCAGTTTGGACAGGGGACAAGAGACCCAGTACTTC. Its translation is CASSLDRGQETQYF.

This chain links TRBV6-5 with TRBJ1-4; D gene unclear. With 8 bases removed from V and 8 bases from J, the gap between germline ends came to 15 bases. The CDR3 runs 13 residues. The germline V gene has CDR1 MNHEY and CDR2 SVGAGI. CDR3 sequence: CASGVVRREKLFF. The DNA of the CDR3 is TGTGCCAGCGGCGTGGTTAGGCGGGAAAAACTGTTTTTT.

To note about this clone: Other DNA sequences within the sample encode an identical CDR3. J is TRBJ2-7 and V is TRBV28; D possibly matches TRBD1 or TRBD2 (5 bases each). Per germline, CDR1 MDHEN and CDR2 SYDVKM. The CDR3 contains 14 residues. V lost 4 bases and J lost 2, with 12 bases in between. CDR3 nucleotide sequence: TGTGCCAGCAGTTCTGGGACGGTACCCTACGAGCAGTACTTC. Protein sequence: CASSSGTVPYEQYF.

The chain employs TRBV27 and TRBJ1-1, with D unclear. Trimming left V 2 bases short and J 4 bases short, with 11 bases between. Looked up from germline, CDR1 is MNHEY and CDR2 is SMNVEV (reference sequence). The CDR3 covers 14 residues. The CDR3 DNA is TGTGCCAGCAGTTTACGGGAGTTAGGCACTGAAGCTTTCTTT. Translation gives CASSLRELGTEAFF.

The J gene is TRBJ2-1, the V gene TRBV6-1; TRBD2 is a possible D gene (5 bases). The CDR3 runs 15 residues. Germline V gene data show CDR1 as MNHNS and CDR2 as SASEGT. V lost 8 bases and J 1 base, leaving 15 bases between the germline ends. This chain's CDR3 is CASCLVARSYNEQFF. The CDR3 DNA sequence: TGTGCCAGCTGCCTCGTAGCGAGATCCTACAATGAGCAGTTCTTC.

For this clone: Other nucleotide sequences from this sample produce the same CDR3. V gene TRBV30 combines with J gene TRBJ1-5, with D perhaps TRBD1 (5 bases). This CDR3 spans 13 amino acids. Trimming removed 0 bases at V and 4 bases at J, with 7 bases between. Looked up from germline, CDR1 is GTSNPN and CDR2 is SVGIG (reference sequence). The CDR3 is CAWSVGVNQPQHF. In nucleotides, the CDR3 is TGTGCCTGGAGTGTAGGGGTTAATCAGCCCCAGCATTTT.

The chain uses TRBV4-1 and TRBJ2-7; the D gene is possibly TRBD2 (6 bases). CDR1 is MGHRA and CDR2 is YSYEKL in the germline V gene. Trimming took off 1 base at V and 1 base at J, with 11 bases between the two ends. The CDR3 extends over 15 amino acids. CDR3 loop: CASSQVIAASYEQYF. CDR3 nucleotides: TGCGCCAGCAGCCAAGTGATAGCGGCTTCCTACGAGCAGTACTTC.

The rearrangement joins TRBV5-6 to TRBJ1-5, with a possible D match to TRBD1 (6 bases). This CDR3 comprises 15 residues. The germline gives CDR1 SGHDT, CDR2 YYEEEE. Trimming pared 4 bases from V and 6 bases from J, leaving 17 bases between. The CDR3, as DNA: TGTGCCAGCAGCCCCGGCTGGGGGCGCGGTCAGCCCCAGCATTTT. Translation gives CASSPGWGRGQPQHF.

The chain couples TRBV5-1 to TRBJ2-2, with no clear D. The V end was cut by 3 bases, the J end by 1 base, with 7 bases between. Germline CDR1 and CDR2: SGHRS and YFSETQ. There are 14 residues in the CDR3. CDR3: CASSYEGNTGELFF. In DNA, the CDR3 is TGCGCCAGCAGCTATGAAGGGAACACCGGGGAGCTGTTTTTT.

As to this clone: Other DNA variants within this sample encode the same CDR3. The V and J genes are TRBV7-2 and TRBJ2-5; the match to TRBD2 covers 9 bases. With 1 base clipped from V and 5 bases from J, the junction kept 2 bases outside the gene matches. The length of the CDR3 is 14 residues. CDR1 SGHTA and CDR2 FQGNSA come from the germline V gene. CDR3 sequence: CASSLGGGAETQYF. The CDR3 nucleotides are TGTGCCAGCAGCTTAGGCGGGGGGGCCGAGACCCAGTACTTC.

The genes are TRBV10-3 and TRBJ2-2; the match to TRBD2 covers 7 bases. V shed 2 bases, J shed 4 bases, and the junction held 1 base outside the gene matches. The length of the CDR3 is 14 residues. CDR1 and CDR2 from the germline V gene are ENHRY and SYGVKD. The CDR3 nucleotides are TGTGCCATCAGTGAGGGGGAGGGCACCGGGGAGCTGTTTTTT. This encodes CAISEGEGTGELFF.

This sequence joins TRBV19 and TRBJ1-2, with a tentative D call TRBD1 (5 bases). CDR1 is LNHDA, CDR2 SQIVND, per germline (reference sequence). The CDR3 is 15 amino acids. Trimming left V 2 bases short and J 5 bases short, with 15 bases between. CDR3 sequence: CASSIPASGRYGYTF. In DNA form, the CDR3 reads TGTGCCAGTAGTATACCGGCCTCAGGGCGGTATGGCTACACCTTC.

Note on this clone: Different DNA sequences within this sample yield the same CDR3. This sequence joins TRBV5-6 and TRBJ2-1, with 14 bases aligning to TRBD2. The CDR3 is made up of 15 amino acids. J was trimmed by 6 bases and V by 4 bases; bases with no gene match: 3. Germline V gene data show CDR1 as SGHDT and CDR2 as YYEEEE. CDR3 amino acids: CASSLGLAGGNEQFF. Written as DNA, the CDR3 is TGTGCCAGCAGCCTAGGACTAGCGGGGGGCAATGAGCAGTTCTTC.